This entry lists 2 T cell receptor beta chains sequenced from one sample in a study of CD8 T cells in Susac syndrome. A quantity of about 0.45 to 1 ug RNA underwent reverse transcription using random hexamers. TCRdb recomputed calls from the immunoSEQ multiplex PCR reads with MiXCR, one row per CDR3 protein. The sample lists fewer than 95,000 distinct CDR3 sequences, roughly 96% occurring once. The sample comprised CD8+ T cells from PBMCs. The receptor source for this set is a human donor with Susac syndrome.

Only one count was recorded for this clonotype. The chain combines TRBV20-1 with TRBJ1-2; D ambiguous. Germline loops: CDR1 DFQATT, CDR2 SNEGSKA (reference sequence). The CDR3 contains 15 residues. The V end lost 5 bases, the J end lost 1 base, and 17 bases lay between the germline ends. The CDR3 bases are TGCAGTGCTCCCCCGGCGGGGTCCTTTAACTATGGCTACACCTTC. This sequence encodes CSAPPAGSFNYGYTF.

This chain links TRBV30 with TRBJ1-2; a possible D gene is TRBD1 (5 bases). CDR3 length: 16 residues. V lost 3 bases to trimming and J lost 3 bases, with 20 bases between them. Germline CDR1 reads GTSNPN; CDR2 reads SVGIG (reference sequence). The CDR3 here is CAWRIPQRGVDYGYTF. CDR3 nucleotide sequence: TGTGCCTGGAGAATCCCCCAAAGGGGAGTGGACTATGGCTACACCTTC.